The 12 T cell receptor beta chains in this list originate from one sample, sequenced in a study of spatial heterogeneity in lung cancer. Time point described: sample taken at primary tumor resection. TCRdb re-called the 5' RACE reads through MiXCR, storing one row per CDR3 protein. The sample has roughly 80,000 distinct CDR3 sequences; around 7.3% are singletons. The sequenced sample was PBMCs, obtained at surgery. Every receptor here comes from a male donor with early-stage non-small cell lung cancer.

This clonotype was seen repeatedly, ten times or more. The chain combines TRBV20-1 with TRBJ1-1, with unresolved D. This CDR3 is 16 amino acids long. Trimming took 0 bases from V and 0 from J, leaving 14 bases between them. The V gene's germline CDR1 is DFQATT and CDR2 SNEGSKA (reference sequence). The CDR3 sequence is CSARDPVEAMNTEAFF. In DNA, the CDR3 is TGCAGTGCTAGAGATCCAGTGGAAGCTATGAACACTGAAGCTTTCTTT.

This clonotype was seen at least ten times. The chain has TRBV5-1 and TRBJ2-7; D is unresolved. CDR1 SGHRS and CDR2 YFSETQ come from the germline V gene. CDR3 length equals 12 residues. V was shortened by 3 bases and J by 3 bases, with 7 bases between the two germline ends. CDR3: CASSSNGYEQYF. Here the CDR3 DNA reads TGCGCCAGCAGCTCAAACGGCTACGAGCAGTACTTC.

J is TRBJ2-5 and V is TRBV9, with TRBD2 matching over 13 bases. This CDR3 contains 15 residues. Per germline, CDR1 SGDLS and CDR2 YYNGEE. The junction had 1 base not matched to a gene; V was cut back by 0 bases and J by 5 bases. The CDR3, as DNA: TGTGCCAGCAGCGTAGGACTAGCGGGAGGTGAGACCCAGTACTTC. It yields the protein CASSVGLAGGETQYF.

This clonotype was seen ten or more times. The chain recombines TRBV7-6 with TRBJ1-1, with D unclear. The V end was cut by 5 bases, the J end by 0 bases, with 13 bases between. The CDR3 runs 15 residues. The germline V gene encodes CDR1 SGHVS and CDR2 FNYEAQ. The CDR3 sequence is CASSLSSIMNTEAFF. As DNA, the CDR3 is TGTGCCAGCAGCCTCAGCTCAATCATGAACACTGAAGCTTTCTTT. The variable domain in full, with the rest retrieved from reference TRBV7-6 and TRBJ1-1, is GAGVSQSPRYKVTKRGQDVALRCDPISGHVSLYWYRQALGQGPEFLTYFNYEAQQDKSGLPNDRFSAERPEGSISTLTIQRTEQRDSAMYRCASSLSSIMNTEAFFGQGTRLTVV.

This clonotype showed up just a few times. The chain links TRBV15 to TRBJ2-4; TRBD1 agrees at 8 bases. Trimming cost V 3 bases and J 15 bases; bases outside gene matches: 16. The CDR3 is 15 residues long. CDR1 and CDR2 (germline): LNHNV, YYDKDF (reference sequence). The DNA of the CDR3 is TGTGCCACCAGCAGGGACTTAAGAGGACAGGGAGGTTGGTACTTC. As protein: CATSRDLRGQGGWYF.

Many counts were recorded for this clonotype. The chain combines TRBV7-9 with TRBJ2-7; D may be TRBD1 (5 bases). CDR3 length: 12 residues. Germline V lookup: CDR1 SEHNR, CDR2 FQNEAQ (reference sequence). V was trimmed by 5 bases and J by 7 bases, leaving 12 bases between them. CDR3 sequence reads: CASSEDTPEQYF. In DNA form, the CDR3 reads TGTGCCAGCAGCGAGGACACCCCGGAGCAGTACTTC. Full variable domain (rest looked up from reference TRBV7-9 and TRBJ2-7): DTGVSQNPRHKITKRGQNVTFRCDPISEHNRLYWYRQTLGQGPEFLTYFQNEAQLEKSRLLSDRFSAERPKGSFSTLEIQRTEQGDSAMYLCASSEDTPEQYFGPGTRLTVT.

This chain joins TRBV7-2 and TRBJ2-1; D call uncertain. This CDR3 region has 14 residues. The V gene's germline CDR1 is SGHTA and CDR2 FQGNSA. V was clipped by 5 bases and J by 1 base, with 9 bases between them. The CDR3 region is CASSPITSYNEQFF. The CDR3 DNA follows: TGTGCCAGCAGCCCCATCACATCCTACAATGAGCAGTTCTTC.

This clonotype was found a few times. This chain's CDR3 is CASSSRDTEAFF. CDR3 bases: TGTGCCAGCAGCTCGAGGGACACTGAAGCTTTCTTT. This rearrangement joins TRBV3-1 to TRBJ1-1; D remains ambiguous. CDR1 and CDR2 (germline): LGHDT, YNNKEL (reference sequence). V was shortened by 5 bases and J by 3 bases, with 7 bases between the two germline ends. This CDR3 region has 12 residues. Based on the CDR3 plus reference TRBV3-1 and TRBJ1-1, the full variable domain is DTAVSQTPKYLVTQMGNDKSIKCEQNLGHDTMYWYKQDSKKFLKIMFSYNNKELIINETVPNRFSPKSPDKAHLNLHINSLELGDSAVYFCASSSRDTEAFFGQGTRLTVV.

This clonotype was counted at least ten times. The CDR3 coding sequence is TGCAGTGCTAGAGTTCTAGGGGGAAACACCATATATTTT. Protein: CSARVLGGNTIYF. The chain links TRBV20-1 to TRBJ1-3; D gene ambiguous. V was shortened by 1 base and J by 4 bases, with 8 bases between the two germline ends. Germline CDR1 reads DFQATT; CDR2 reads SNEGSKA (reference sequence). This CDR3 has 13 residues.

The rearrangement links TRBV7-2 to TRBJ2-3; D perhaps matches TRBD2 (5 bases). Trimming left V 0 bases short and J 3 bases short, with 13 bases between. CDR1 and CDR2 (germline): SGHTA, FQGNSA. The CDR3 has 16 amino acids. Here the CDR3 reads CASSLAEGVKTDTQYF. The CDR3 DNA reads TGTGCCAGCAGCTTAGCTGAGGGAGTGAAGACAGATACGCAGTATTTT.

The table lists this clonotype with many counts. The chain joins TRBV12-3 or TRBV12-4 to TRBJ1-5; D not resolved. The ends were cut back, 1 base at V and 7 bases at J, with 5 bases in the middle. The CDR3 loop spans 12 amino acids. Written as DNA, the CDR3 is TGTGCCAGCAGTTTAGATGTACAGCCCCAGCATTTT. Protein product: CASSLDVQPQHF.

This clonotype was counted between two and nine times. V gene TRBV5-1 combines with J gene TRBJ1-3; D not certain. V was shortened by 0 bases and J by 0 bases, with 7 bases between the two germline ends. The CDR3 totals 15 residues. CDR1 is SGHRS and CDR2 is YFSETQ in the germline V gene. CDR3 nucleotide sequence: TGCGCCAGCAGCTTGGACCGAATCTCTGGAAACACCATATATTTT. Translation: CASSLDRISGNTIYF.